This record concerns one TCR beta chain sequence. Its matching antigen is unknown. TCRdb analysed the reads with MiXCR anew, one entry per CDR3 protein. There are about 680,000 distinct CDR3 sequences in the sample; 20% to 25% occur only once, and under 8.5% lies in the top ten. The data were taken from a study of T cell repertoires in cytomegalovirus infection. Study results and caveats: Ex vivo responses were dominated by HLA-C-restricted CMV-specific TCR beta clonotypes.

The CDR3 contains 15 residues. J was trimmed by 6 bases and V by 2 bases; bases with no gene match: 6. CDR1 and CDR2 from the germline V gene are LGHNA and YSLEER. This clonotype originated in a human donor in good health (CMV status not recorded). Some clones in this sample may be carry-over from other donors' samples. Sample: CD8+ T cells from PBMCs. V is TRBV4-3 and J is TRBJ1-4; 7 bases map to TRBD1. The CDR3 DNA sequence: TGCGCCAGCAGCCAAACCGGGACAGTAGATGAAAAACTGTTTTTT. Residues: CASSQTGTVDEKLFF.